This is a list of T cell receptor beta chains from one sample in a study of OX40 agonist ivuxolimab in advanced cancers. Sequenced by immunoSEQ multiplex PCR; TCRdb stores in-frame clones only, minus some. The data hold approximately 92,000 clones, with 94% observed a single time. The sample here was CD4+ or CD8+ T cells sorted from blood, taken in a trial of the OX40 agonist ivuxolimab. The receptors were sampled from an adult with an advanced solid tumor such as melanoma, head and neck, liver or kidney cancer. Each CDR3 is given with its conserved first and last residue. The order of the fields is CDR3 length, J gene, V gene, D gene, clone size, CDR3 protein, CDR3 DNA. D genes are given only for firm matches. Some rows have no size entry. The others give once, few or many, or a class for an expanded clone.

CDR3 length: 14; J gene: TRBJ2-1; V gene: TRBV11-2; D gene: NA; clone size: once; CDR3 protein: CASSSQSSYNEQFF; CDR3 DNA: TGTGCCAGCAGCTCGCAGAGCTCCTACAATGAGCAGTTCTTC
CDR3 length: 15; J gene: TRBJ1-3; V gene: TRBV19; D gene: NA; clone size: NA; CDR3 protein: CASSRDGSAGNTIYF; CDR3 DNA: TGTGCCAGTAGTAGGGACGGTTCAGCTGGAAACACCATATATTTT
CDR3 length: 15; J gene: TRBJ1-2; V gene: TRBV18; D gene: TRBD1; clone size: NA; CDR3 protein: CASSPGRQGDYGYTF; CDR3 DNA: TGTGCCAGCTCACCAGGACGACAGGGAGATTATGGCTACACCTTC
CDR3 length: 14; J gene: TRBJ2-1; V gene: TRBV6-1; D gene: NA; clone size: NA; CDR3 protein: CASKRLPAGDEQFF; CDR3 DNA: TGTGCCAGCAAACGGCTCCCTGCAGGGGATGAGCAGTTCTTC
CDR3 length: 16; J gene: TRBJ2-1; V gene: TRBV25-1; D gene: TRBD1; clone size: NA; CDR3 protein: CASRTLGQGNYNEQFF; CDR3 DNA: TGTGCCAGCAGGACACTGGGACAGGGCAACTACAATGAGCAGTTCTTC
CDR3 length: 17; J gene: TRBJ2-3; V gene: TRBV18; D gene: TRBD2; clone size: NA; CDR3 protein: CASSPQGLAGGMNTQYF; CDR3 DNA: TGTGCCAGCTCACCACAAGGACTAGCGGGGGGGATGAATACGCAGTATTTT
CDR3 length: 17; J gene: TRBJ2-3; V gene: TRBV19; D gene: TRBD2; clone size: NA; CDR3 protein: CASRGDSGRALDDTQYF; CDR3 DNA: TGTGCCAGTAGGGGCGATAGCGGGAGGGCGCTCGACGATACGCAGTATTTT
CDR3 length: 12; J gene: TRBJ2-1; V gene: TRBV11-2; D gene: NA; clone size: NA; CDR3 protein: CASSLDGGGQFF; CDR3 DNA: TGTGCCAGCAGCTTAGATGGCGGTGGGCAGTTCTTC
CDR3 length: 16; J gene: TRBJ2-3; V gene: TRBV29-1; D gene: TRBD1; clone size: NA; CDR3 protein: CSVAPGQGGRTDTQYF; CDR3 DNA: TGCAGCGTGGCCCCGGGACAGGGGGGACGCACAGATACGCAGTATTTT
CDR3 length: 15; J gene: TRBJ2-2; V gene: TRBV6-5; D gene: NA; clone size: NA; CDR3 protein: CASRGPGYRTGELFF; CDR3 DNA: TGTGCCAGCAGAGGCCCAGGGTACCGGACCGGGGAGCTGTTTTTT
CDR3 length: 12; J gene: TRBJ2-7; V gene: TRBV28; D gene: NA; clone size: NA; CDR3 protein: CASSSRGGEQYF; CDR3 DNA: TGTGCCAGCAGTTCCAGGGGGGGGGAGCAGTACTTC
CDR3 length: 15; J gene: TRBJ1-5; V gene: TRBV18; D gene: NA; clone size: NA; CDR3 protein: CASSTMTGVNQPQHF; CDR3 DNA: TGTGCCAGCTCTACCATGACCGGGGTCAATCAGCCCCAGCATTTT
CDR3 length: 15; J gene: TRBJ1-2; V gene: TRBV7-2; D gene: TRBD1; clone size: NA; CDR3 protein: CASSFTGSGGYGYTF; CDR3 DNA: TGTGCCAGCAGCTTCACAGGATCAGGGGGCTATGGCTACACCTTC
CDR3 length: 13; J gene: TRBJ2-3; V gene: TRBV9; D gene: TRBD2; clone size: NA; CDR3 protein: CASSPDGLAPQYF; CDR3 DNA: TGTGCCAGCAGCCCCGATGGACTAGCTCCGCAGTATTTT
CDR3 length: 14; J gene: TRBJ2-7; V gene: TRBV11-2; D gene: NA; clone size: NA; CDR3 protein: CASSLRGQTYEQYF; CDR3 DNA: TGTGCCAGCAGCCTACGCGGGCAGACCTACGAGCAGTACTTC
CDR3 length: 15; J gene: TRBJ2-7; V gene: TRBV9; D gene: TRBD2; clone size: NA; CDR3 protein: CASSVGRAGGNEQYF; CDR3 DNA: TGTGCCAGCAGCGTAGGGCGAGCGGGGGGTAACGAGCAGTACTTC
CDR3 length: 14; J gene: TRBJ2-1; V gene: TRBV7-3; D gene: NA; clone size: NA; CDR3 protein: CASSRLSGPNEQFF; CDR3 DNA: TGTGCCAGCAGCCGCCTCTCGGGGCCCAATGAGCAGTTCTTC
CDR3 length: 13; J gene: TRBJ1-2; V gene: TRBV29-1; D gene: NA; clone size: once; CDR3 protein: CSVEWGNGYGYTF; CDR3 DNA: TGCAGCGTTGAATGGGGGAATGGCTATGGCTACACCTTC
CDR3 length: 14; J gene: TRBJ2-7; V gene: TRBV10-3; D gene: NA; clone size: NA; CDR3 protein: CAISGTEKPYEQYF; CDR3 DNA: TGTGCCATCAGCGGGACGGAAAAACCCTACGAGCAGTACTTC
CDR3 length: 14; J gene: TRBJ2-7; V gene: TRBV2; D gene: TRBD2; clone size: NA; CDR3 protein: CASSGTSGRYEQYF; CDR3 DNA: TGTGCCAGCAGCGGGACTAGCGGGAGGTACGAGCAGTACTTC
CDR3 length: 16; J gene: TRBJ2-1; V gene: TRBV25-1; D gene: TRBD2; clone size: NA; CDR3 protein: CASSELRLAGAGEQFF; CDR3 DNA: TGTGCCAGCAGTGAATTAAGGCTAGCGGGAGCTGGTGAGCAGTTCTTC
CDR3 length: 11; J gene: TRBJ2-5; V gene: TRBV20-1; D gene: NA; clone size: NA; CDR3 protein: CTPGSQETQYF; CDR3 DNA: TGCACCCCGGGTAGTCAAGAGACCCAGTACTTC
CDR3 length: 11; J gene: TRBJ2-7; V gene: TRBV10-3; D gene: NA; clone size: NA; CDR3 protein: CATGPGDEQYF; CDR3 DNA: TGTGCCACCGGACCGGGGGACGAGCAGTACTTC
CDR3 length: 11; J gene: TRBJ2-7; V gene: TRBV28; D gene: NA; clone size: NA; CDR3 protein: CASRSLYEQYF; CDR3 DNA: TGTGCCAGCAGATCCCTCTACGAGCAGTACTTC
CDR3 length: 17; J gene: TRBJ1-1; V gene: TRBV5-4; D gene: TRBD1; clone size: NA; CDR3 protein: CASSSGGGRLENTEAFF; CDR3 DNA: TGTGCCAGCAGCTCAGGGGGCGGGAGGTTGGAGAACACTGAAGCTTTCTTT
CDR3 length: 12; J gene: TRBJ1-1; V gene: TRBV4-3; D gene: NA; clone size: NA; CDR3 protein: CASSQEGGEAFF; CDR3 DNA: TGCGCCAGCAGCCAAGAAGGGGGAGAAGCTTTCTTT
CDR3 length: 13; J gene: TRBJ1-4; V gene: TRBV15; D gene: NA; clone size: NA; CDR3 protein: CATSSRRNEKLFF; CDR3 DNA: TGTGCCACCAGCAGCAGGAGAAATGAAAAACTGTTTTTT
CDR3 length: 18; J gene: TRBJ1-3; V gene: TRBV10-2; D gene: NA; clone size: NA; CDR3 protein: CASSRILGQTSSGNTIYF; CDR3 DNA: TGCGCCAGCAGTAGAATCCTAGGGCAGACTTCCTCTGGAAACACCATATATTTT
CDR3 length: 15; J gene: TRBJ1-3; V gene: TRBV9; D gene: NA; clone size: NA; CDR3 protein: CASSVGGLNGNTIYF; CDR3 DNA: TGTGCCAGCAGCGTGGGGGGGCTCAATGGAAACACCATATATTTT
CDR3 length: 14; J gene: TRBJ1-1; V gene: TRBV5-1; D gene: NA; clone size: NA; CDR3 protein: CASSVDGGNTEAFF; CDR3 DNA: TGCGCCAGCAGCGTGGACGGGGGAAACACTGAAGCTTTCTTT
CDR3 length: 14; J gene: TRBJ2-3; V gene: TRBV25-1; D gene: NA; clone size: once; CDR3 protein: CASSPQGTSDTQYF; CDR3 DNA: TGTGCCAGCAGTCCCCAAGGGACCTCAGATACGCAGTATTTT
CDR3 length: 13; J gene: TRBJ2-2; V gene: TRBV18; D gene: NA; clone size: NA; CDR3 protein: CASSLQGSGELFF; CDR3 DNA: TGTGCCAGCTCACTACAGGGATCCGGGGAGCTGTTTTTT
CDR3 length: 13; J gene: TRBJ1-4; V gene: TRBV25-1; D gene: TRBD1; clone size: NA; CDR3 protein: CASSKGALEKLFF; CDR3 DNA: TGTGCCAGCAGTAAGGGGGCATTGGAAAAACTGTTTTTT
CDR3 length: 10; J gene: TRBJ2-3; V gene: TRBV20-1; D gene: NA; clone size: NA; CDR3 protein: CSARDVTQYF; CDR3 DNA: TGCAGTGCTAGAGATGTGACGCAGTATTTT
CDR3 length: 14; J gene: TRBJ2-5; V gene: TRBV10-3; D gene: TRBD1; clone size: NA; CDR3 protein: CAISEARGLETQYF; CDR3 DNA: TGTGCCATCAGTGAGGCCAGGGGGCTGGAGACCCAGTACTTC
CDR3 length: 10; J gene: TRBJ1-5; V gene: TRBV20-1; D gene: NA; clone size: few; CDR3 protein: CSAVFGSQHF; CDR3 DNA: TGCAGTGCCGTCTTTGGGTCCCAGCATTTT
CDR3 length: 15; J gene: TRBJ1-2; V gene: TRBV5-6; D gene: NA; clone size: NA; CDR3 protein: CASSADRGVSNGYTF; CDR3 DNA: TGTGCCAGCAGCGCGGACAGAGGGGTATCAAATGGCTACACCTTC